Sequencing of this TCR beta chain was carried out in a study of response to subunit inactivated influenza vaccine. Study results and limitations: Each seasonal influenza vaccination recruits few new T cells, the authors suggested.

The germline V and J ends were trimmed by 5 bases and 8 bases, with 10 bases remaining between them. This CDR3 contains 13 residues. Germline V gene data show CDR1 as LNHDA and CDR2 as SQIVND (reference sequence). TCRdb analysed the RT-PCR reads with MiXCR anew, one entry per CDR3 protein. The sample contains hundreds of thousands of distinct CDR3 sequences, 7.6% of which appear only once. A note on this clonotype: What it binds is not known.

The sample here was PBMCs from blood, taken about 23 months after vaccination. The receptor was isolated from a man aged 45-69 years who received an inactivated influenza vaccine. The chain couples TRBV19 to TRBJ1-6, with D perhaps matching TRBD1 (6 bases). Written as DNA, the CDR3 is TGTGCCAGTAGTTCCCAGGGGCATTCACCCCTCCACTTT. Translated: CASSSQGHSPLHF.